This is a list of T cell receptor beta chains from one sample in a study of blood T cell repertoires in COVID-19. Clones were read by immunoSEQ multiplex PCR, and TCRdb kept only the in-frame ones, dropping some. The sample consists of roughly 240,000 clones, 80% to 90% of them appearing once. The sequenced sample was PBMCs or T cells enriched from blood (not recorded which). Source of these receptors: a man aged 45-60 years who had been exposed to COVID-19. The CDR3 runs from the conserved cysteine through the conserved F or W. The order of the fields is clone size, J gene, V gene, D gene, CDR3 protein, CDR3 DNA. A D gene is named only where the DNA matches it firmly. Size is omitted from some rows. Given values are once, few, many or a class for expanded clones.

>-|TRBJ1-3|TRBV5-6|TRBD1
CASSWDRLSGNTIYF
TGTGCCAGCAGTTGGGACAGGCTCTCTGGAAACACCATATATTTT
>-|TRBJ2-5|TRBV3-1/TRBV3-2|TRBD2
CASSHLAAQETQYF
TGTGCCAGCAGCCATCTAGCGGCCCAAGAGACCCAGTACTTC
>-|TRBJ1-1|TRBV27|-
CASSSNSVNTEAFF
TGTGCCAGCAGCTCCAACTCGGTGAACACTGAAGCTTTCTTT
>-|TRBJ2-3|TRBV9|TRBD2
CASSVGSSGRDTQYF
TGTGCCAGCAGCGTAGGGTCTAGCGGGAGGGATACGCAGTATTTT
>-|TRBJ2-1|TRBV5-1|TRBD2
CASSLTTGGYNEQFF
TGCGCCAGCAGCTTGACGACGGGAGGCTACAATGAGCAGTTCTTC
>-|TRBJ2-7|TRBV7-8|-
CASSLVPSRVTAYEQYF
TGTGCCAGCAGCTTAGTTCCCAGCAGGGTGACGGCCTACGAGCAGTACTTC
>once|TRBJ2-3|TRBV6-5|TRBD2
CASTPAGGGDTQYF
TGTGCCAGCACCCCGGCCGGGGGGGGAGATACGCAGTATTTT
>once|TRBJ2-1|TRBV9|TRBD2
CASSDSHARTSGRKSYNEQFF
TGTGCCAGCAGCGACTCACACGCACGGACTAGCGGGAGAAAGTCCTACAATGAGCAGTTCTTC
>-|TRBJ2-5|TRBV24-1|-
CATSDFEGRAETQYF
TGTGCCACCAGTGATTTTGAAGGCCGAGCGGAGACCCAGTACTTC
>-|TRBJ1-1|TRBV28|TRBD1
CASRTGDGEAFF
TGTGCCAGCAGAACAGGGGATGGGGAAGCTTTCTTT